What follows is one TCR beta chain and its context. This specimen belongs to a study of blood T cell repertoires in COVID-19. The wider study: PBMCs, B-cell-depleted T cells, or T cells provided the cDNA or gDNA that made up the material.

Sequenced by immunoSEQ multiplex PCR; TCRdb stores in-frame clones only, minus some. The repertoire holds fewer than 130,000 clones, with nearly 80% as singletons. This CDR3 is built from 15 residues. V lost 6 bases and J lost 7, with 18 bases in between. The germline V gene has CDR1 MNHNY and CDR2 SVGAGI (reference sequence). The sequence came from a woman aged 80 or over with active or convalescent COVID-19. The chain recombines TRBV6-6 with TRBJ2-2; a weak D match, TRBD2 (7 bases). The sample comprised peripheral blood. The DNA of the CDR3 is TGTGCCAGCAGCCCTCGTCAGGGGAGGGTCGGGGAGCTGTTTTTT. Its translation: CASSPRQGRVGELFF.